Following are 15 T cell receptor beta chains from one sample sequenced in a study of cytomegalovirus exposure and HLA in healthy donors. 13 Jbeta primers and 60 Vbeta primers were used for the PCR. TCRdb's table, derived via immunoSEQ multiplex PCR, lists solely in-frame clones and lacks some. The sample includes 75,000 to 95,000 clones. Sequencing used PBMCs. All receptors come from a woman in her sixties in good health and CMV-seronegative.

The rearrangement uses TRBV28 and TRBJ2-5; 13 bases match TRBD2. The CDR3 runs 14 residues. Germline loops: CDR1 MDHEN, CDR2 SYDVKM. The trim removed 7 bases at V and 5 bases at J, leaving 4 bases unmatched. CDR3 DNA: TGTGCCAGCACTACTAGCGGGGGGGCGGAGACCCAGTACTTC. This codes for CASTTSGGAETQYF.

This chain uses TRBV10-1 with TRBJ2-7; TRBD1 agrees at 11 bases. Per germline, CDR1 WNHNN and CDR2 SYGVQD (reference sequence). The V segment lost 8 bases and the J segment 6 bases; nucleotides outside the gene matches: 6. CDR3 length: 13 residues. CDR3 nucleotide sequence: TGCGCCAGCGGGACAGGGGGACTGAGCGAGCAGTACTTC. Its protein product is CASGTGGLSEQYF.

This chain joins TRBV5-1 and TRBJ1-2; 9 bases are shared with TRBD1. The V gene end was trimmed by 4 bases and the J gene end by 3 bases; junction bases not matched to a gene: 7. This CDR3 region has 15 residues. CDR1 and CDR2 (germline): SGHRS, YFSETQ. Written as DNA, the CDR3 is TGCGCCAGCAGCGGACAGGGGTCGGGGGACTATGGCTACACCTTC. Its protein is CASSGQGSGDYGYTF.

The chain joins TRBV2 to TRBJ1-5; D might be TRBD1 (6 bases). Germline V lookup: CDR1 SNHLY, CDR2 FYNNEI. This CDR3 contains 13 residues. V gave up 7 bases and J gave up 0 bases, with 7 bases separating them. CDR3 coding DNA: TGTGCCAGCAAGGGGGATAGCAATCAGCCCCAGCATTTT. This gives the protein CASKGDSNQPQHF. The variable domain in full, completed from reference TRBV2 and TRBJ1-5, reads EPEVTQTPSHQVTQMGQEVILRCVPISNHLYFYWYRQILGQKVEFLVSFYNNEISEKSEIFDDQFSVERPDGSNFTLKIRSTKLEDSAMYFCASKGDSNQPQHFGDGTRLSIL.

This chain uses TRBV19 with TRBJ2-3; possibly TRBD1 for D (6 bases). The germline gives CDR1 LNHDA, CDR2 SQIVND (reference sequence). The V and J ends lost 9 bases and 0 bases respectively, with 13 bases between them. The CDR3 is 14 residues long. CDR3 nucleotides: TGTGCCAGCCAGGACAGCTATAGCACAGATACGCAGTATTTT. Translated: CASQDSYSTDTQYF.

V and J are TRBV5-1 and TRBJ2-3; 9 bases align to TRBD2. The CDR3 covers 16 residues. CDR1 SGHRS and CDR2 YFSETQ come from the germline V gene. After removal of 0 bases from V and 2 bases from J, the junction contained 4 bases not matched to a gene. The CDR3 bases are TGCGCCAGCAGCTTGGTACTAGCGGGCTCCACAGATACGCAGTATTTT. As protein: CASSLVLAGSTDTQYF.

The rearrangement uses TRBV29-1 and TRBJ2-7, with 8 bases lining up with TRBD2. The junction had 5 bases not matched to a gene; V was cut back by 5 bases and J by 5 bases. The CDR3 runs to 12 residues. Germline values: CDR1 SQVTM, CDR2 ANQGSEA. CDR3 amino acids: CSVSGGANEQYF. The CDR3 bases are TGCAGCGTTTCGGGGGGGGCCAACGAGCAGTACTTC.

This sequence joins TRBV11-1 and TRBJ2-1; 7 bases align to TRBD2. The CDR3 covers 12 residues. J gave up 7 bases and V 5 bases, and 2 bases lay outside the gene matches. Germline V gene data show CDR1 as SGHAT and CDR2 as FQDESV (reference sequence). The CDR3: CASSRSGNEQFF. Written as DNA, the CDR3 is TGTGCCAGCAGCCGTAGCGGGAATGAGCAGTTCTTC.

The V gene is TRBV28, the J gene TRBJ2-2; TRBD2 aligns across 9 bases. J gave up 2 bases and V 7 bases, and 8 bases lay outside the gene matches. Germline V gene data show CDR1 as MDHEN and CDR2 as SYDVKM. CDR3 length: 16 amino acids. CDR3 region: CASTYRLAVNTGELFF. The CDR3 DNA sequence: TGTGCCAGCACTTACCGACTAGCGGTTAACACCGGGGAGCTGTTTTTT. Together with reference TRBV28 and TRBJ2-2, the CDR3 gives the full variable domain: DVKVTQSSRYLVKRTGEKVFLECVQDMDHENMFWYRQDPGLGLRLIYFSYDVKMKEKGDIPEGYSVSREKKERFSLILESASTNQTSMYLCASTYRLAVNTGELFFGEGSRLTVL.

In DNA, the CDR3 is TGTGCCAGCAAGACAGGGGGATCAGATACGCAGTATTTT. Encoded protein: CASKTGGSDTQYF. The chain couples TRBV6-6 to TRBJ2-3, with 9 bases matching TRBD1. Per germline, CDR1 MNHNY and CDR2 SVGAGI (reference sequence). This CDR3 spans 13 amino acids. V shed 7 bases and J 4 bases; nucleotides not matched to a gene: 3.

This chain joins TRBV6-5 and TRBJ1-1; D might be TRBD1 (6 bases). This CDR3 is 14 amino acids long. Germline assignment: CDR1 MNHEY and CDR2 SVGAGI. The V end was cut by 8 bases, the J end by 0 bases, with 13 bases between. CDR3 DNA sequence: TGTGCCAGCCTGAGGGGGGGAATGAACACTGAAGCTTTCTTT. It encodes CASLRGGMNTEAFF.

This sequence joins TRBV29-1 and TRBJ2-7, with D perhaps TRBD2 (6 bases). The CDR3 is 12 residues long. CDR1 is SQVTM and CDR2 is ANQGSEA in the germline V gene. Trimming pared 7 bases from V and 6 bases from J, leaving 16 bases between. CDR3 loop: CSAGLRFSEQYF. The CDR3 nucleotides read TGCAGCGCCGGACTACGGTTTAGCGAGCAGTACTTC.

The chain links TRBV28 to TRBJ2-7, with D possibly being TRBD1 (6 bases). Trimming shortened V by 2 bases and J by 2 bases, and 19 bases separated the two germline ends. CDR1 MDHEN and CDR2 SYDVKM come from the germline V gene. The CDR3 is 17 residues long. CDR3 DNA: TGTGCCAGCAGTTTAGGGGGAAGGGGGACACTTCCCTACGAGCAGTACTTC. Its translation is CASSLGGRGTLPYEQYF.

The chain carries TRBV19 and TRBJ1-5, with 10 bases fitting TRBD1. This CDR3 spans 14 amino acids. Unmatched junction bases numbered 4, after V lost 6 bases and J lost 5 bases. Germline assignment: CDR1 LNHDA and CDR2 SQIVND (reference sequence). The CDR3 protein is CASRGTGEHQPQHF. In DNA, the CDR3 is TGTGCCAGTAGGGGGACAGGGGAGCATCAGCCCCAGCATTTT.

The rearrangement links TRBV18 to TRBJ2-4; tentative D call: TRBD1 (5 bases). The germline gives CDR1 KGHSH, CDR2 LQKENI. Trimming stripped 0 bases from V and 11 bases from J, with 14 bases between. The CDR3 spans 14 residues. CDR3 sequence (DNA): TGTGCCAGCTCACCACCATCTACTCTAGGGGTTCAGTACTTC. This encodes CASSPPSTLGVQYF. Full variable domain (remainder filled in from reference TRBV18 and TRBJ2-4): NAGVMQNPRHLVRRRGQEARLRCSPMKGHSHVYWYRQLPEEGLKFMVYLQKENIIDESGMPKERFSAEFPKEGPSILRIQQVVRGDSAAYFCASSPPSTLGVQYFGAGTRLSVL.